This T cell receptor beta chain was found in a study of human thymus T cells. In regard to this clone: The antigen is not known.

Study-wide results and limits: Thymic and blood repertoires appeared to display a bias in their usage of V and J genes. As related research reported, thymic repertoires overlapped highly among unrelated individuals.

Looked up from germline, CDR1 is SGHTS and CDR2 is YDEGEE. J was trimmed by 15 bases and V by 5 bases; bases with no gene match: 14. This CDR3 contains 13 residues. Corrective heart surgery yielded the resections from which the thymus tissue came. It was healthy Finnish infants having corrective surgery for congenital heart defects who were the donors. TCRdb's copy holds only in-frame clones and misses some; the assay was immunoSEQ multiplex PCR. The sample lists roughly 120,000 clones, 90% to 95% occurring once. The sequence derives from a boy under two years old with a congenital heart defect but otherwise immunologically healthy. Sequencing was done on a sample of thymus tissue. This chain links TRBV5-8 with TRBJ2-1; 7 nucleotides align to TRBD1. The CDR3, as DNA: TGTGCCAGCAGACCCGATCGGACTCGGGACAGGTTCTTC. It translates to CASRPDRTRDRFF.